This is a list of T cell receptor beta chains from one sample in a study of blood T cells in healthy people across ages. MiXCR was run by TCRdb on the 5' RACE reads, yielding one entry per CDR3 protein. The table lists hundreds of thousands of distinct CDR3 sequences, roughly half of them singletons. Sequencing was performed on blood. These receptors were collected from an elderly woman in good health. CDR3s include the opening cysteine and the closing phenylalanine or tryptophan. The order of the fields is J gene, V gene, CDR3 protein.

j_gene: TRBJ1-2; v_gene: TRBV12-3/TRBV12-4; CDR3aa: CASTTINYGYTF
j_gene: TRBJ1-2; v_gene: TRBV3-1; CDR3aa: CASSPWTGGHGYTF
j_gene: TRBJ2-5; v_gene: TRBV28; CDR3aa: CASSLTPSGPQTRGQYF
j_gene: TRBJ2-5; v_gene: TRBV30; CDR3aa: CARSGGKETQYF
j_gene: TRBJ2-7; v_gene: TRBV20-1; CDR3aa: CSASWGAYEQYF
j_gene: TRBJ1-1; v_gene: TRBV29-1; CDR3aa: CSVPRTGNTEAFF
j_gene: TRBJ1-1; v_gene: TRBV3-1; CDR3aa: CASSHTGGRNTEAFF
j_gene: TRBJ1-4; v_gene: TRBV10-3; CDR3aa: CAISDRAEKLFF
j_gene: TRBJ2-6; v_gene: TRBV29-1; CDR3aa: CTILTSGANVLTF
j_gene: TRBJ2-7; v_gene: TRBV6-5; CDR3aa: CASSPNSLSYEQYF
j_gene: TRBJ1-5; v_gene: TRBV12-3/TRBV12-4; CDR3aa: CASRRSNQPQHF
j_gene: TRBJ2-1; v_gene: TRBV2; CDR3aa: CASKGPTGRFF
j_gene: TRBJ2-1; v_gene: TRBV3-1; CDR3aa: CASSQTKINSEQFF
j_gene: TRBJ2-3; v_gene: TRBV25-1; CDR3aa: CASSDPGEGTDTQYF
j_gene: TRBJ1-1; v_gene: TRBV12-3/TRBV12-4; CDR3aa: CASSFEILGSEAFF
j_gene: TRBJ2-5; v_gene: TRBV7-9; CDR3aa: CGSSFGGSGGETQYF
j_gene: TRBJ1-5; v_gene: TRBV30; CDR3aa: CAWSAGQGGNQPQHF
j_gene: TRBJ1-2; v_gene: TRBV2; CDR3aa: CASRSGQGAITGYTF
j_gene: TRBJ2-3; v_gene: TRBV5-1; CDR3aa: CASSLVGQGRGTDTQYF
j_gene: TRBJ2-1; v_gene: TRBV28; CDR3aa: CASTLDEKQFF
j_gene: TRBJ1-2; v_gene: TRBV11-2; CDR3aa: CASSLDLGANYGYTF
j_gene: TRBJ2-7; v_gene: TRBV5-1; CDR3aa: CASSVAGRAYEQYF
j_gene: TRBJ1-2; v_gene: TRBV29-1; CDR3aa: CSSRGDYGYTF
j_gene: TRBJ2-1; v_gene: TRBV6-5; CDR3aa: CASSYLRRVDRNNEQFF
j_gene: TRBJ1-5; v_gene: TRBV6-1; CDR3aa: CAGSKAYGTGNSNQPQHF
j_gene: TRBJ2-1; v_gene: TRBV20-1; CDR3aa: CSATDPSSGRISEQFF
j_gene: TRBJ2-1; v_gene: TRBV18; CDR3aa: CASSYRDGATNEQFF
j_gene: TRBJ2-5; v_gene: TRBV30; CDR3aa: CAGTDQETQYF
j_gene: TRBJ2-1; v_gene: TRBV2; CDR3aa: CASKWGQGLGNEQFF